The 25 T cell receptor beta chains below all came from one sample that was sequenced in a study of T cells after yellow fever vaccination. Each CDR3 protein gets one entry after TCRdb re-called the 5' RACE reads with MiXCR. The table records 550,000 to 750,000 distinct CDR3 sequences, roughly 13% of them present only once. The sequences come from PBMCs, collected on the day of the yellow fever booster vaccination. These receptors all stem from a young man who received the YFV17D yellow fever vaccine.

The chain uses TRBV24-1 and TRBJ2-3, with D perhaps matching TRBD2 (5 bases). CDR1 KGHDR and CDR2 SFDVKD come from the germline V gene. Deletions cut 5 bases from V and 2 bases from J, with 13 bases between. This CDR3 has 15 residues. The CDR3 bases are TGTGCCACCAGTGGGCATCGGGGAGACACAGATACGCAGTATTTT. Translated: CATSGHRGDTDTQYF.

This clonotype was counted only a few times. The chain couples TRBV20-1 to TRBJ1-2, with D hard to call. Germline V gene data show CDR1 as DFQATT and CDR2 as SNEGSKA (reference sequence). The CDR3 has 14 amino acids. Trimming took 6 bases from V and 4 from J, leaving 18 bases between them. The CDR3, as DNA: TGCAGTGCCCACCTGAGGTCCAGTTTCTATGGCTACACCTTC. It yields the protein CSAHLRSSFYGYTF.

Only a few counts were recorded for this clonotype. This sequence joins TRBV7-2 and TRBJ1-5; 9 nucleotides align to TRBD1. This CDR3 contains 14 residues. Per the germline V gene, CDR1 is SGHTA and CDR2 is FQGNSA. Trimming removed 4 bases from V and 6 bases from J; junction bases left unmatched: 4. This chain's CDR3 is CASSSGTGRQPQHF. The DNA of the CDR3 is TGTGCCAGCAGCTCCGGGACAGGGCGTCAGCCCCAGCATTTT.

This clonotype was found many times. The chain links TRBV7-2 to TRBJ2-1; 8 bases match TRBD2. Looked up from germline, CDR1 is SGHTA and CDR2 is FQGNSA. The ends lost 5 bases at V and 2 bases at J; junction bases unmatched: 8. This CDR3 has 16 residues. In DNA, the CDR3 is TGTGCCAGCAGCCCTAATGAAGCGGGAGCCTACAATGAGCAGTTCTTC. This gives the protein CASSPNEAGAYNEQFF.

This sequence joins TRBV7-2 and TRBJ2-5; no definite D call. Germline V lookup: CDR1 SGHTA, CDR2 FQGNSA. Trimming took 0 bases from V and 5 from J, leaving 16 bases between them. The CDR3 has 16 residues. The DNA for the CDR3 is TGTGCCAGCAGCTTAGCAGCAGGCAACCTAATGGAGACCCAGTACTTC. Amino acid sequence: CASSLAAGNLMETQYF. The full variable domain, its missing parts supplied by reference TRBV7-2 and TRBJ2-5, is GAGVSQSPSNKVTEKGKDVELRCDPISGHTALYWYRQSLGQGLEFLIYFQGNSAPDKSGLPSDRFSAERTGGSVSTLTIQRTQQEDSAVYLCASSLAAGNLMETQYFGPGTRLLVL.

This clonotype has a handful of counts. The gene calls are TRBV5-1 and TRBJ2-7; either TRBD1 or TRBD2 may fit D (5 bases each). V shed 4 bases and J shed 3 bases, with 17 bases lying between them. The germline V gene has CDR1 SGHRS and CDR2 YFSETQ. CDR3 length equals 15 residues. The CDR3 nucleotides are TGCGCCAGCAGCAGTCTCCGGGACCCTTACTACGAGCAGTACTTC. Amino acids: CASSSLRDPYYEQYF. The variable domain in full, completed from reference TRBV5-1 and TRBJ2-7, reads KAGVTQTPRYLIKTRGQQVTLSCSPISGHRSVSWYQQTPGQGLQFLFEYFSETQRNKGNFPGRFSGRQFSNSRSEMNVSTLELGDSALYLCASSSLRDPYYEQYFGPGTRLTVT.

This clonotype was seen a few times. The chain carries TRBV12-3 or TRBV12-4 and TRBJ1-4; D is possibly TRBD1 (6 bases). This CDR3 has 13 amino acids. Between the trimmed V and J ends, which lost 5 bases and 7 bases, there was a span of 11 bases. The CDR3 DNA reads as TGTGCCAGCAGTCAACAGGGAAGTGAAAAACTGTTTTTT. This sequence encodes CASSQQGSEKLFF.

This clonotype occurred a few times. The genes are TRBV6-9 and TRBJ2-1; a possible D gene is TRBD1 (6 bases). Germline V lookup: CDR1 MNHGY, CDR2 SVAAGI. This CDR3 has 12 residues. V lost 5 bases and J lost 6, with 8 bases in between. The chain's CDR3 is CASSNRANEQFF. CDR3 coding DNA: TGTGCCAGCAGTAACAGGGCCAATGAGCAGTTCTTC.

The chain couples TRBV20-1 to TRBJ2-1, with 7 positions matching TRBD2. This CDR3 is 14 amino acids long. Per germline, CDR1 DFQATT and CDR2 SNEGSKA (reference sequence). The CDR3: CFAGPGGTYNEQFF. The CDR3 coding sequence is TGCTTTGCTGGACCGGGAGGTACCTACAATGAGCAGTTCTTC.

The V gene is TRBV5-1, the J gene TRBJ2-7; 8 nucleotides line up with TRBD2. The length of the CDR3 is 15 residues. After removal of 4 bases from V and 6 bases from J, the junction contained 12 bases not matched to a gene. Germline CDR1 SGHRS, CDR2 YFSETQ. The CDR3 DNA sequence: TGCGCCAGCAGCGCAAGATCGGGACTAGTCGGCGAGCAGTACTTC. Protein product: CASSARSGLVGEQYF. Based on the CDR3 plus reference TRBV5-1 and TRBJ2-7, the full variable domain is KAGVTQTPRYLIKTRGQQVTLSCSPISGHRSVSWYQQTPGQGLQFLFEYFSETQRNKGNFPGRFSGRQFSNSRSEMNVSTLELGDSALYLCASSARSGLVGEQYFGPGTRLTVT.

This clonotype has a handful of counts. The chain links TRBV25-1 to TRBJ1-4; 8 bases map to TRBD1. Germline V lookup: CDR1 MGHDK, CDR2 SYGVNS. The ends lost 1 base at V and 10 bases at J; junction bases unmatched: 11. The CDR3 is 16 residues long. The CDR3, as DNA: TGTGCCAGCAGTGAATCGTTGGGGACAGGAGTAGGAAAACTGTTTTTT. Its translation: CASSESLGTGVGKLFF.

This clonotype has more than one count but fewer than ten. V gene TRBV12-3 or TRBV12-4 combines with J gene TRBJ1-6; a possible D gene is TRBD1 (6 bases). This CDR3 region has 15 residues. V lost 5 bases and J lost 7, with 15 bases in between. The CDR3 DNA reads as TGTGCCAGCAGTCCCGACAGGTCGAAAAATTCACCCCTCCACTTT. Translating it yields CASSPDRSKNSPLHF.

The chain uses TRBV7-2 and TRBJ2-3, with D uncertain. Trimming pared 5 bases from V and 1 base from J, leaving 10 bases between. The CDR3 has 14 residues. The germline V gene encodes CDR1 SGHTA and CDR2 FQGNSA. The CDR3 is CASSPLTRTDTQYF. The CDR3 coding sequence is TGTGCCAGCAGCCCCCTGACTCGCACAGATACGCAGTATTTT.

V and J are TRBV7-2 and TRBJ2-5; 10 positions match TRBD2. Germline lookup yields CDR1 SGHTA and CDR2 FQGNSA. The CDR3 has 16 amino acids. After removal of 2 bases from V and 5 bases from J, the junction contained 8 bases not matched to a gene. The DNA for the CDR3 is TGTGCCAGCAGCTTATTAGCGGGAGGTATAGCGGAGACCCAGTACTTC. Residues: CASSLLAGGIAETQYF.

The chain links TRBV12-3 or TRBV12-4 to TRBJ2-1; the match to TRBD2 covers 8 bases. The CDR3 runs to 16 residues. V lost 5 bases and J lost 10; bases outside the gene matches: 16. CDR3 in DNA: TGTGCCAGCAGTCCTAGGACTGTGAGCGGGAGTAAGGAGCAGTTCTTC. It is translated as CASSPRTVSGSKEQFF.

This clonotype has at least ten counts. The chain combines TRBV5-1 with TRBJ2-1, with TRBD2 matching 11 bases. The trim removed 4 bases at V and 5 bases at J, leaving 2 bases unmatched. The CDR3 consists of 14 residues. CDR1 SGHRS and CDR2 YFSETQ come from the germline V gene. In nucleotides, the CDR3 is TGCGCCAGCAGCCCGGGACTAGCGGACAATGAGCAGTTCTTC. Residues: CASSPGLADNEQFF.

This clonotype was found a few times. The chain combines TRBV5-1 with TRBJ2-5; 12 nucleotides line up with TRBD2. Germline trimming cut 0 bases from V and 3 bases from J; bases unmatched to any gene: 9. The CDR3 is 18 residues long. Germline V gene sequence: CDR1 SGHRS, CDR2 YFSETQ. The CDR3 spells CASSLGSILAGGKETQYF. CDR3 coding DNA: TGCGCCAGCAGCTTGGGGTCGATACTAGCGGGAGGAAAAGAGACCCAGTACTTC.

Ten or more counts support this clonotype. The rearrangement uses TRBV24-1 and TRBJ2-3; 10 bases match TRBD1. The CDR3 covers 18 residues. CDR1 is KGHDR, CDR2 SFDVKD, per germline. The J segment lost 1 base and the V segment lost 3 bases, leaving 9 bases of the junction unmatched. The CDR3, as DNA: TGTGCCACCAGTGATGCTCCGGGACAGGGGACCGGCACAGATACGCAGTATTTT. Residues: CATSDAPGQGTGTDTQYF.

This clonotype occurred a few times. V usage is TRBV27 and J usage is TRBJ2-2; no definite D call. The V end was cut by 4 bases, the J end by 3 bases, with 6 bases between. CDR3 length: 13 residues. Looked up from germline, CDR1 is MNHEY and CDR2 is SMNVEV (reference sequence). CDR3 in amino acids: CASSYSYTGELFF. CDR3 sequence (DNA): TGTGCCAGCAGTTACTCCTACACCGGGGAGCTGTTTTTT.

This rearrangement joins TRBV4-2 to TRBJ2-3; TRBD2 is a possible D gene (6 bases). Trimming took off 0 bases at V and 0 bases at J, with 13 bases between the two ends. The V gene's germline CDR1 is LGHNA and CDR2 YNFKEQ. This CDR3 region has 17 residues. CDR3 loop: CASSQDYGGISTDTQYF. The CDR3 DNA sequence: TGTGCCAGCAGCCAAGATTATGGAGGGATAAGCACAGATACGCAGTATTTT.

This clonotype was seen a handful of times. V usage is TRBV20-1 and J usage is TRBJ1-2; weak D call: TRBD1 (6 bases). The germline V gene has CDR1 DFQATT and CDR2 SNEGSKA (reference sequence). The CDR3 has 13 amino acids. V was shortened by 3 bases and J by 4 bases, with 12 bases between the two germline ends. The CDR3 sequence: CSARPGDTYGYTF. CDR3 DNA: TGCAGTGCTAGGCCAGGGGATACCTATGGCTACACCTTC.

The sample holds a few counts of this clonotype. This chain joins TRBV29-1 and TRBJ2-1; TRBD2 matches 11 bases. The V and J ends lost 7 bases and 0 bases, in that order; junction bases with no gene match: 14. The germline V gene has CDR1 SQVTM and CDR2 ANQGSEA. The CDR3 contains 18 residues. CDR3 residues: CSARGGTSGRSSYNEQFF. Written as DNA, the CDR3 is TGCAGCGCCCGGGGGGGGACTAGCGGTCGGAGCTCCTACAATGAGCAGTTCTTC.

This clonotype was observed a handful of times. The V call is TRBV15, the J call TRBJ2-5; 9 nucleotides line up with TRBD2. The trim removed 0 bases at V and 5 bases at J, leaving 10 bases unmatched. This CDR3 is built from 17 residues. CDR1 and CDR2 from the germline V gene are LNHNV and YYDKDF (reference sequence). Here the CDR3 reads CATSREGGGRARETQYF. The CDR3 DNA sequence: TGTGCCACCAGCAGAGAAGGTGGCGGGAGGGCCCGGGAGACCCAGTACTTC.

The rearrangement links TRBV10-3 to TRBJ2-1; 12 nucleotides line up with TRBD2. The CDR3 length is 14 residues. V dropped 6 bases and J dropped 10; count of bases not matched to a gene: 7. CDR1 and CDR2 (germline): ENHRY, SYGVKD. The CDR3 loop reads CAIRWTSGDREQFF. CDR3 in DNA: TGTGCCATCAGATGGACTAGCGGGGATCGAGAGCAGTTCTTC.

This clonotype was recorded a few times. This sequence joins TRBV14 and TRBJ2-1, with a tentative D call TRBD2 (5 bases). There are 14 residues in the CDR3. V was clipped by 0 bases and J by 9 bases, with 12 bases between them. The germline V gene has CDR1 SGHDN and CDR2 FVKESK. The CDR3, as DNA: TGTGCCAGCAGCCAAGATCCGGGGATGGGTGAGCAGTTCTTC. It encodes CASSQDPGMGEQFF.